This T cell receptor beta chain was recovered during a study of T cells in Graves' hyperthyroidism and ophthalmopathy. Points from the study as a whole: Most thyroid clonotypes expanded above 0.001 were also detected in blood. Median prediction lead before ophthalmopathy onset was 5.5 to 7 months with the model.

Many counts were recorded for this clonotype. Antigen specificity is unknown. Exclusions: uncontrolled infection, other autoimmune disease, pregnancy, lactation. Based on clinical symptoms, serum thyroxine and TRAb, thyroid ultrasound and orbital computed tomography, diagnoses were reached. Amplified TCR beta CDR3 regions derived from RNA transcripts. TCR CDR3 regions were first amplified by RT-PCR with HTBI primers. TCRdb analysed the multiplex PCR reads with MiXCR anew, one entry per CDR3 protein. The sample holds 750,000 to 900,000 distinct CDR3 sequences, roughly 40% seen once. Germline CDR1 SGHTA, CDR2 FQGNSA. Trimming removed 1 base from V and 5 bases from J, with 14 bases in between. This CDR3 is 15 amino acids long.

Sequenced input: blood. This receptor was taken from a man aged 18 to 30 with Graves' hyperthyroidism. The V gene is TRBV7-2, the J gene TRBJ2-5; D is perhaps TRBD1 (6 bases). The CDR3 spells CASSLGATGSETQYF. Here the CDR3 DNA reads TGTGCCAGCAGCTTAGGGGCCACAGGGAGCGAGACCCAGTACTTC.